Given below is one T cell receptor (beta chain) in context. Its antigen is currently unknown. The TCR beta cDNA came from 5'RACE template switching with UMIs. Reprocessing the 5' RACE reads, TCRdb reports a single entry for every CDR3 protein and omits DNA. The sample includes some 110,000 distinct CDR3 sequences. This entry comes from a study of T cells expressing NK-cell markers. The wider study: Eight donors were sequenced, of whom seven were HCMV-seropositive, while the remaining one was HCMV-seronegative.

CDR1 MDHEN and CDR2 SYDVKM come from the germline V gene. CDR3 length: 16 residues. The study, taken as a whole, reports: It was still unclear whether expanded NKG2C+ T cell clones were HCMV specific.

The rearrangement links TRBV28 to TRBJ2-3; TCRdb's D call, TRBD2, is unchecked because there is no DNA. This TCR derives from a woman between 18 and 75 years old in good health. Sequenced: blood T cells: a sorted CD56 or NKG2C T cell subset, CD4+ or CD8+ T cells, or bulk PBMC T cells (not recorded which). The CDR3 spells CASSLIAGGPTDTQYF.